This TCR beta chain stems from a study of CD8+ T cells in alopecia areata. Study-level findings and limits: Uncertain still, given a single nonresponder, is whether baseline CD8+ expansion links to response.

This clone was recorded once. What it binds is unknown. Treatment noted: oral pan-JAK inhibitor, 5-10 mg twice daily. Isolated RNA was reverse transcribed into cDNA used as the sequencing template. Generated by immunoSEQ multiplex PCR, the TCRdb table keeps only in-frame clones and is missing some. The sample yields 170,000 or so clones, approximately 55% seen once. Sequenced material: CD8+ T cells sorted from blood, taken at week 24, from a patient treated with tofacitinib. The TCR sequence derives from a human donor with alopecia areata.

CDR3 coding DNA: TGTGCCAGCCAACCCCCTGGGGCCAACGTCCTGACTTTC. Its translation: CASQPPGANVLTF. The chain uses TRBV9 and TRBJ2-6; D uncertain. CDR3 length: 13 residues. CDR1 and CDR2 (germline): SGDLS, YYNGEE. The germline V and J ends were trimmed by 7 bases and 2 bases, with 7 bases remaining between them. Variable domain in full (rest from reference TRBV9 and TRBJ2-6): DSGVTQTPKHLITATGQRVTLRCSPRSGDLSVYWYQQSLDQGLQFLIQYYNGEERAKGNILERFSAQQFPDLHSELNLSSLELGDSALYFCASQPPGANVLTFGAGSRLTVL.